This TCR beta chain stems from a study of T-cell reconstitution after alpha-beta-depleted transplantation in children. This clonotype was recorded a few times. As it was prepared, the TCRbeta library received unique molecular identifiers. TCRdb independently ran MiXCR on the PCR reads; one entry per CDR3 protein. The table includes a few hundred thousand distinct CDR3 sequences, approximately 10% detected once. Germline assignment: CDR1 SGDLS and CDR2 YYNGEE. Between the trimmed V and J ends, which lost 0 bases and 4 bases, there was a span of 11 bases. The CDR3 has 16 amino acids. The chain uses TRBV9 and TRBJ2-6; D gene unclear. Material: PBMCs from the stem cell graft donor, obtained from the stem cell graft. This receptor was identified in a human donor who donated a stem cell graft to a child with acute myeloid leukemia. The CDR3 coding sequence is TGTGCCAGCAGCGTAGAGGCCCGGGCAGGGGCCAACGTCCTGACTTTC. It yields the protein CASSVEARAGANVLTF. The variable domain in full, with the rest retrieved from reference TRBV9 and TRBJ2-6, is DSGVTQTPKHLITATGQRVTLRCSPRSGDLSVYWYQQSLDQGLQFLIQYYNGEERAKGNILERFSAQQFPDLHSELNLSSLELGDSALYFCASSVEARAGANVLTFGAGSRLTVL.